This T cell receptor beta chain was obtained from a study of T cell repertoires in cytomegalovirus infection. Study at large: Public signatures in TCR beta pointed to CMV infection and matching HLA type.

Each CDR3 protein is one row after TCRdb ran MiXCR on the reads. In the table there are roughly 230,000 distinct CDR3 sequences, about 7% of which are singletons. Study findings and constraints: Cumulative frequency (of public TCR beta family members) identified carriers of CMV plus the relevant HLA. HLA-C-restricted, CMV-specific TCR beta clonotypes were dominant ex vivo.

This clonotype has a count of ten or more. Its antigen is currently unknown. This CDR3 is built from 16 residues. Trimming took 0 bases from V and 2 from J; bases not matched to a gene: 1. Germline CDR1 SGHTA, CDR2 FQGNSA. The sample comprised PBMCs. The chain links TRBV7-2 to TRBJ2-5; 12 nucleotides line up with TRBD2. The receptor comes from a human donor in good health (CMV status not recorded). Some clones in this sample may be carry-over from other donors' samples. In DNA, the CDR3 is TGTGCCAGCAGCTTAGCTGGGACTAGCGGGCAAGAGACCCAGTACTTC. This encodes CASSLAGTSGQETQYF.